This T cell receptor (beta chain) originates from a study of PD-L1 blockade in urothelial cancer. Across the whole study: About 90% of the 29 patients were males with bladder-origin urothelial cancer. Blood analysis occurred 3 weeks (second dose) and 6 weeks after treatment start.

Indicated time point: pretreatment peripheral blood. This clone was counted between two and nine times. One junction end disagrees with the germline gene, perhaps due to a read error. The data were produced by immunoSEQ multiplex PCR, yet TCRdb's version contains in-frame clones alone and is incomplete. The sample records some 45,000 clones, over 75% being singletons. This clonotype was obtained from a donor at least 40 years old with urothelial cancer. Here the sequenced sample was PBMCs, taken around atezolizumab (anti-PD-L1) treatment.

As DNA, the CDR3 is TGTGCTAGCAGCTTGGGCCCGCGGGCAGATACGCAGTATTTT. Translating it yields CASSLGPRADTQYF. V usage is TRBV7-7 and J usage is TRBJ2-3; the D gene is possibly TRBD2 (5 bases). The germline gives CDR1 SSHAT, CDR2 FNYEAQ (reference sequence). The CDR3 is made up of 14 amino acids. Complete variable domain (other parts from reference TRBV7-7 and TRBJ2-3): GAGVSQSPRYKVTKRGQDVTLRCDPISSHATLYWYQQALGQGPEFLTYFNYEAQPDKSGLPSDRFSAERPEGSISTLTIQRTEQRDSAMYRCASSLGPRADTQYFGPGTRLTVL.